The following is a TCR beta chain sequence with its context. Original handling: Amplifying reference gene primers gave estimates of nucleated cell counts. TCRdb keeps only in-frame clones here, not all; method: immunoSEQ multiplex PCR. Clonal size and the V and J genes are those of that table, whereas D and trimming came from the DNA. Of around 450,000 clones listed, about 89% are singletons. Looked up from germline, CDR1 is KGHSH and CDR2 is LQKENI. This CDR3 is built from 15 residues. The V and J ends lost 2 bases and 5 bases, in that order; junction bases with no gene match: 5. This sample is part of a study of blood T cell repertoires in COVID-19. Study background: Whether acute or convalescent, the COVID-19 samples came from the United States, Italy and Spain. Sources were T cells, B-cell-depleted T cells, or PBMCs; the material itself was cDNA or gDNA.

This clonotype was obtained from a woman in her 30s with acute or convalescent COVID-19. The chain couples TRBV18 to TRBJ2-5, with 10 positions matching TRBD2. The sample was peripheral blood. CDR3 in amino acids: CASSPERGGRETQYF. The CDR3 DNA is TGTGCCAGCTCACCAGAGCGGGGGGGCCGGGAGACCCAGTACTTC.